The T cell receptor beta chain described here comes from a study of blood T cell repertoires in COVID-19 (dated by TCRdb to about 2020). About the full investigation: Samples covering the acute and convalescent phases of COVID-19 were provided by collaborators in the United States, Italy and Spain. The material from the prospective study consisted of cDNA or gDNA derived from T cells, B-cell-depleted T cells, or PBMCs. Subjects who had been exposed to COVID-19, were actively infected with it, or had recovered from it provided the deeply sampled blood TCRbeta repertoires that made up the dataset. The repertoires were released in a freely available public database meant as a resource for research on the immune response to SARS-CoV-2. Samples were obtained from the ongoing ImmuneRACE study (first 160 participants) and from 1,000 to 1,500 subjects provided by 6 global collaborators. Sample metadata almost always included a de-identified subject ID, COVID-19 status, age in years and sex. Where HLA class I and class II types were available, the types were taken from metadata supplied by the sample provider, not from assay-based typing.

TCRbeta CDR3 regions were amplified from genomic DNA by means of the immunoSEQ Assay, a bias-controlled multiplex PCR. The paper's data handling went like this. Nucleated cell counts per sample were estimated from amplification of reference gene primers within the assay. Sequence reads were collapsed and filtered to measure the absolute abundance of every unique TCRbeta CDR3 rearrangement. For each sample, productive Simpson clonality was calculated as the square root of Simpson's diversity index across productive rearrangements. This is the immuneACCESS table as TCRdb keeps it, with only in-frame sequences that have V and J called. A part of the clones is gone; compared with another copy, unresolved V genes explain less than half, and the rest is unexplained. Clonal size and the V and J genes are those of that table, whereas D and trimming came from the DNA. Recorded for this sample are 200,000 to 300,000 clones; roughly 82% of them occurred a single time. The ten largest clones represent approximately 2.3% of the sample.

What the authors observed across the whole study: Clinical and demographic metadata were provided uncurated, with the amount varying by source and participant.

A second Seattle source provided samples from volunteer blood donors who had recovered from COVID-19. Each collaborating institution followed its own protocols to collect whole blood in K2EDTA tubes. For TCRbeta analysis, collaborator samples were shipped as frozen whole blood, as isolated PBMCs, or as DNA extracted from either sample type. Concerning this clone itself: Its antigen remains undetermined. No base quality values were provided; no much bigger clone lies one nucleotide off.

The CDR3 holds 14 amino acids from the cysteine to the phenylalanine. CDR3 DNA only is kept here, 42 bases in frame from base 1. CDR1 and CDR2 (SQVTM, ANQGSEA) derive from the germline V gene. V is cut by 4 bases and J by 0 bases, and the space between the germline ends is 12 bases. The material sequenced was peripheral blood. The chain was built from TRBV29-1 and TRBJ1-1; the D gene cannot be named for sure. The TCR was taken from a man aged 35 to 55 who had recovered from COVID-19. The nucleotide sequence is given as TGCAGCGTTGCAGATCGGCGGGTGAACACTGAAGCTTTCTTT. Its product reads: CSVADRRVNTEAFF.